Given below is one T cell receptor (beta chain) in context. This specimen belongs to a study of blood T cell repertoires in COVID-19. Study-wide background: COVID-19 samples collected from the United States, Italy and Spain covered acute and convalescent phases.

Per the original methods: Amplified reference gene primers provided the basis for estimating nucleated cell counts. TCRdb keeps only in-frame clones here, not all; method: immunoSEQ multiplex PCR. D and trimming were read from the DNA, whereas the V and J calls and clone size are those reported in that table. The sample includes about 100,000 clones, around four fifths of them seen just once. This CDR3 comprises 14 residues. Germline V gene lookup returns CDR1 SGHNT and CDR2 YYREEE (reference sequence). Trimming stripped 4 bases from V and 9 bases from J, with 17 bases between. The chain uses TRBV5-4 and TRBJ2-1; possible D gene TRBD2, 5 bases. Material for sequencing was peripheral blood. The sequence derives from a human donor in a cohort sampled during active COVID-19. The CDR3 spells CASSREAFSGEQFF. CDR3 DNA: TGTGCCAGCAGCCGGGAAGCCTTTTCGGGTGAGCAGTTCTTC.